This T cell receptor (beta chain) comes out of a study of human T cells and chemical hapten exposure (dated by TCRdb to the early 2020s). With regard to the full study: For sensitization, 2% DPC in acetone was applied to a roughly 2 cm by roughly 2 cm area of upper inner arm skin. Weekly therapeutic DPC doses were additionally applied to the scalp of patients throughout the roughly 25-week study period. Patch testing was performed on the upper back with Finn chambers containing 0.01% DPC, and the patch tests were scored after 6 days according to International Contact Dermatitis Research Group standards. Alopecia areata with under or over 50% scalp involvement, alopecia totalis and alopecia universalis were represented in the patient cohort, which was mostly female. The libraries were sequenced as a pool, and the TCR yield per sample differed mostly because of small variations in library volumes within the pool. Peripheral blood TCR repertoire changes were tracked in vivo in alopecia patients during primary and secondary sensitization to the hapten diphenylcyclopropenone (DPC). Patient blood was sampled pre-sensitization (week 0) and at 2, 6 and about 24 weeks after DPC sensitization. About 30 alopecia patients provided blood for TCR sequencing at one to four time points (pre-sensitization, 2, 6 and 24 weeks).

Reading the germline V gene gives CDR1 SQVTM and CDR2 ANQGSEA. V is reduced by 3 bases and J by 1 base, leaving a spacing of 3 bases between them. The CDR3 numbers 11 residues from cysteine through phenylalanine. Of the read, only the CDR3 DNA is kept; its 33 bases are in frame from base 1. What the work shows at the level of the full study, not this receptor alone: Compared with pre-sensitization or healthy control sets, expanded TCRs formed significantly more large CDR3 similarity clusters, which is consistent with antigen-driven responses. The number of TCRs above 1 in 1000 frequency did not change with DPC sensitization; there was no evidence of global repertoire structure alterations. Repeated subsampling changed both the strength of the expansion versus patch-test correlation and the threshold at which that correlation became significant. Because all patients had alopecia, a presumed autoimmune disease, the immune response of the patients might differ from that of healthy individuals. The number of PT1 expanded TCRs positively correlated with patch test score, significant at thresholds 8, 16 and 32 but not 4.

This sample's time point label indicates: patch test 2, 6 weeks after DPC sensitization. The meaning of the sample's treatment or condition label: therapeutic diphenylcyclopropenone sensitization with weekly scalp DPC. At every patch-test visit, the blood draw took place before the patch test was put on. Patients were eligible if aged 18 to 70, diagnosed with alopecia and judged suitable for DPC therapy, and pregnant patients were excluded. Total RNA was extracted from unfractionated whole blood collected in Tempus Blood RNA tubes. The method was RACE. Sequencing used a NextSeq 500. Library preparation attached unique molecular identifiers to individual cDNA molecules for quantitative, reproducible TCR counting. For every blood RNA sample, sequencing covered both the TCR alpha and TCR beta chains. The authors processed their data as follows. Samples had a median of roughly 99,000 TCRs, with a range from about 23,224 to 700,000. The Decombinator software suite was used to annotate V, J and CDR3 in the TCR reads. To make PS versus PT1 abundance plots, every sample was subsampled to the same number of TCRs (28,000). TCRs were defined as expanded if absent before sensitization and observed at least eight times at the 2-week time point. Through fastp at Q25 and MiXCR, TCRdb rebuilt clones from the public reads, retaining in-frame beta chains. Duplicate CDR3 protein sequences are folded into a single record with the most common DNA and genes. The V and J calls come from TCRdb's annotation, not from the publication. Present in this sample are about 95,000 distinct CDR3 sequences, 10% to 12% of which were seen just once. The ten largest clones capture 2.5% to 4% of the sample.

A word on this clonotype: Its binding antigen is unknown. Base qualities are not recorded, but no much larger clone differs from it by a single base.

The sequence derives from a woman in her forties with alopecia areata. Some clones in this sample may be carry-over from other donors' samples. Sequencing used whole blood, obtained in connection with sensitization to the hapten diphenylcyclopropenone (DPC). The chain is encoded by TRBV29-1 joined to TRBJ1-1; too little of a D gene remains to name it. The CDR3 protein sequence reads: CSVEGNTEAFF. The DNA is TGCAGCGTTGAGGGGAACACTGAAGCTTTCTTT.